This is a list of T cell receptor beta chains from one sample in a study of shared clonotypes between healthy human individuals. TCRdb's table, derived via immunoSEQ multiplex PCR, lists solely in-frame clones and lacks some. The table includes around 1.9 million clones, 93% detected once. Sequencing was performed on naive CD8+ T cells from PBMCs. The receptors derive from a man aged 18-30 years in good health. Some clones in this sample may be carry-over from other donors' samples. The conserved cysteine and the conserved F or W are not part of the CDR3 here. Fields, in order: J gene, V gene, CDR3 protein.

j_gene: TRBJ2-2; v_gene: TRBV11-3; CDR3aa: ASSPGVQGAAGELF
j_gene: TRBJ2-7; v_gene: TRBV11-2; CDR3aa: ASRLLVGTVDREDYEQY
j_gene: TRBJ2-4; v_gene: TRBV11-2; CDR3aa: ASSYPGRGDKNIQY
j_gene: TRBJ2-3; v_gene: TRBV7-9; CDR3aa: ASSLALVGTGTGLETQY
j_gene: TRBJ2-2; v_gene: TRBV29-1; CDR3aa: SVRLPGELF
j_gene: TRBJ2-1; v_gene: TRBV28; CDR3aa: ASSLTRDQQF
j_gene: TRBJ1-2; v_gene: TRBV6-1; CDR3aa: ASSEVYYRVPQTRGYT
j_gene: TRBJ2-3; v_gene: TRBV9; CDR3aa: ASTKREPSDTQY
j_gene: TRBJ2-1; v_gene: TRBV27; CDR3aa: ASSRPAGGYNEQF
j_gene: TRBJ1-1; v_gene: TRBV11-2; CDR3aa: ASSLGGESEAF
j_gene: TRBJ1-1; v_gene: TRBV5-6; CDR3aa: ASSLLPGGELIEAF
j_gene: TRBJ2-1; v_gene: TRBV28; CDR3aa: ASSPGTGWDEQF
j_gene: TRBJ1-4; v_gene: TRBV10-3; CDR3aa: AIGRSRGEKLF
j_gene: TRBJ2-1; v_gene: TRBV4-1; CDR3aa: ASSQVQGSYNEQF
j_gene: TRBJ2-1; v_gene: TRBV5-8; CDR3aa: ASSLRYGPSEQF
j_gene: TRBJ2-7; v_gene: TRBV27; CDR3aa: ASSPGLAGVYEQY
j_gene: TRBJ1-2; v_gene: TRBV5-6; CDR3aa: ASSLEDRGPWFYGYT
j_gene: TRBJ1-2; v_gene: TRBV28; CDR3aa: ASSLTRTGTDNYGYT
j_gene: TRBJ1-2; v_gene: TRBV19; CDR3aa: ASSILGEANYGYT
j_gene: TRBJ2-7; v_gene: TRBV2; CDR3aa: ASSGGGTYEQY
j_gene: TRBJ2-3; v_gene: TRBV7-9; CDR3aa: ASSLAGGQGAPTDTQY
j_gene: TRBJ2-1; v_gene: TRBV6-5; CDR3aa: ASSPGRGSYNEQF
j_gene: TRBJ2-5; v_gene: TRBV27; CDR3aa: ASRSVWETQY
j_gene: TRBJ1-4; v_gene: TRBV6-6; CDR3aa: ASSYSDINEKLF
j_gene: TRBJ2-5; v_gene: TRBV7-9; CDR3aa: ASSFPWGVEETQY
j_gene: TRBJ2-3; v_gene: TRBV4-1; CDR3aa: ASSYNKADTQY
j_gene: TRBJ2-1; v_gene: TRBV19; CDR3aa: ASSIFGLAGHNEQF
j_gene: TRBJ1-5; v_gene: TRBV27; CDR3aa: ASSIKWNSNQPQH
j_gene: TRBJ1-4; v_gene: TRBV27; CDR3aa: ATGTGYTNEKLF
j_gene: TRBJ1-3; v_gene: TRBV7-9; CDR3aa: ASSLGRHYSGNTIY
j_gene: TRBJ2-7; v_gene: TRBV28; CDR3aa: ASSWAGAYEQY
j_gene: TRBJ2-3; v_gene: TRBV27; CDR3aa: ASSFGTGVGDTQY
j_gene: TRBJ1-6; v_gene: TRBV4-1; CDR3aa: ASSPLLRSSYNSPLH
j_gene: TRBJ1-2; v_gene: TRBV9; CDR3aa: ASSVGSSWGYT
j_gene: TRBJ2-5; v_gene: TRBV4-1; CDR3aa: ASRGGGGSETQY
j_gene: TRBJ2-3; v_gene: TRBV4-1; CDR3aa: ASSRLLWGRGDTQY